The TCR beta chain described here comes from a study of blood T cells in healthy people across ages. Regarding the study as a whole: TCR beta diversity per million T cells fell roughly linearly with age.

A J-beta primer mix and a sample-barcoded 5' primer were used in a second PCR of roughly 7 to 12 cycles. TCRdb re-derived calls from the 5' RACE reads in MiXCR, one entry per CDR3 protein. Here the sample spans under 950,000 distinct CDR3 sequences, 22% being singletons. This clonotype showed up just a few times. As yet, its antigen is unknown. Caucasian individuals from Russia who were healthy and aged roughly 6 to 95 acted as donors. The germline CDR1 and CDR2 sequences are DFQATT and SNEGSKA (reference sequence). The CDR3 extends over 11 amino acids. With 2 bases removed from V and 8 bases from J, the gap between germline ends came to 7 bases.

This receptor was identified in a man aged 65 to 79 in good health. The rearrangement joins TRBV20-1 to TRBJ2-1; weak D call: TRBD2 (5 bases). The source material was blood. The CDR3 region is CSARRGYEQFF. CDR3 coding DNA: TGCAGTGCTAGACGGGGTTATGAGCAGTTCTTC.